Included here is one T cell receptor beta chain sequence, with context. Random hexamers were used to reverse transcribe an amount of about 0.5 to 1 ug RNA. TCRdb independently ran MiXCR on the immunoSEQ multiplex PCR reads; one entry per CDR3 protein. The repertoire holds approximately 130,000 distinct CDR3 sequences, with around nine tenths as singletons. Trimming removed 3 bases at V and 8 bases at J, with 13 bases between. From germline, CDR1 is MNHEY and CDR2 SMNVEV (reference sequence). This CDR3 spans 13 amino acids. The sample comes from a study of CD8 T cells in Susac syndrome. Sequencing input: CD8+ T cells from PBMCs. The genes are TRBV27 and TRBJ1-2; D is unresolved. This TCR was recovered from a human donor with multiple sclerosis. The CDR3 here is CASSFIGDAGYTF. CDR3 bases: TGTGCCAGCAGTTTTATCGGGGATGCCGGCTACACCTTC.